This passage covers 24 T cell receptor beta chains from one sample sequenced in a study of CD8+ T cells in alopecia areata. As for treatment: oral pan-JAK inhibitor, 5-10 mg twice daily. It was cDNA, reverse transcribed from extracted RNA, that served as the sequencing template. Generated by immunoSEQ multiplex PCR, the TCRdb table keeps only in-frame clones and is missing some. The sample has around 160,000 clones, 55% to 75% seen once. Sequencing used CD4+ T cells sorted from blood, obtained at week 24, from a patient treated with tofacitinib. The source of these receptors is a human donor with alopecia areata.

The V gene is TRBV5-1, the J gene TRBJ1-2, with D maybe TRBD1 (5 bases). Trimming took off 4 bases at V and 0 bases at J, with 7 bases between the two ends. Germline lookup yields CDR1 SGHRS and CDR2 YFSETQ. This CDR3 comprises 13 residues. The CDR3, as DNA: TGCGCCAGCAGCCAGGGAACTAACTATGGCTACACCTTC. Translating gives CASSQGTNYGYTF.

About this clone itself: A read error may account for a junction end that differs from germline. The gene calls are TRBV4-2 and TRBJ1-6; 7 nucleotides match TRBD1. In germline, CDR1 is LGHNA, CDR2 YNFKEQ. The CDR3 runs 16 residues. The CDR3 spells CASNQASGQDNSPLHF. CDR3 coding DNA: TGTGCCAGCAACCAAGCTTCCGGACAGGATAATTCACCCCTCCACTTT.

This chain links TRBV7-9 with TRBJ1-1; D is unresolved. Trimming stripped 7 bases from V and 4 bases from J, with 7 bases between. The CDR3 spans 11 residues. Germline CDR1 reads SEHNR; CDR2 reads FQNEAQ (reference sequence). The CDR3 is CASNVVTEAFF. The DNA of the CDR3 is TGTGCCAGCAACGTGGTCACTGAAGCTTTCTTT.

V is TRBV2 and J is TRBJ1-6; TRBD1 agrees at 7 bases. CDR3 length equals 12 residues. The germline V gene has CDR1 SNHLY and CDR2 FYNNEI. Losses at the gene ends were 11 bases for V and 9 bases for J; bases not matched to a gene: 7. The CDR3 is CAATPGGSPLHF. In DNA, the CDR3 is TGTGCCGCTACGCCAGGGGGTTCACCCCTCCACTTT.

This clone was counted between two and nine times. V is TRBV30 and J is TRBJ2-5; possible D gene TRBD2, 6 bases. V was trimmed by 0 bases and J by 11 bases, leaving 10 bases between them. This CDR3 is built from 11 residues. Germline assignment: CDR1 GTSNPN and CDR2 SVGIG (reference sequence). In DNA form, the CDR3 reads TGTGCCTGGAGTGTAGCTGGACTACAGTACTTC. Translating it yields CAWSVAGLQYF.

This clone was seen more than once but under ten times. The chain couples TRBV6-1 to TRBJ1-5, with a weak D call TRBD1 (5 bases). Germline values: CDR1 MNHNS, CDR2 SASEGT. The CDR3 sequence is 16 residues long. V was cut by 0 bases and J by 0 bases, with 9 bases left in between. As DNA, the CDR3 is TGTGCCAGCAGTGAAGCAAGGGACCCTAGCAATCAGCCCCAGCATTTT. This gives the protein CASSEARDPSNQPQHF.

With regard to this clone: At one of its ends the junction is not consistent with the germline gene, which may arise from a read error. The chain employs TRBV6-1 and TRBJ2-5, with D possibly being TRBD1 (6 bases). The CDR3 runs 12 residues. Germline CDR1 reads MNHNS; CDR2 reads SASEGT. CDR3 loop: CLGARVRETQYF. CDR3 DNA sequence: TGCTTGGGGGCTAGGGTTCGGGAGACCCAGTACTTC.

This clone was seen more than once but under ten times. The chain carries TRBV19 and TRBJ1-1; 9 bases fit TRBD1. CDR1 LNHDA and CDR2 SQIVND come from the germline V gene (reference sequence). V dropped 5 bases and J dropped 3; count of bases not matched to a gene: 7. CDR3 size: 15 residues. The CDR3: CASSPLTGGYTEAFF. CDR3 DNA: TGTGCCAGTAGTCCTCTAACAGGGGGCTACACTGAAGCTTTCTTT.

This clone has a handful of counts. The rearrangement links TRBV18 to TRBJ1-1; D call uncertain. The CDR3 has 16 amino acids. Germline CDR1 and CDR2: KGHSH and LQKENI. The germline V and J ends were trimmed by 3 bases and 1 base, with 15 bases remaining between them. The CDR3 DNA reads as TGTGCCAGCTCACCCGCCCGGCCGCCCACGAACACTGAAGCTTTCTTT. It specifies CASSPARPPTNTEAFF.

The genes are TRBV2 and TRBJ2-3, with D unclear. The CDR3 sequence is 15 residues long. Per germline, CDR1 SNHLY and CDR2 FYNNEI. V gave up 1 base and J gave up 2 bases, with 10 bases separating them. Written as DNA, the CDR3 is TGTGCCAGCAGTGAAGTGGTCTCACTCACAGATACGCAGTATTTT. Its translation is CASSEVVSLTDTQYF.

CDR3 coding DNA: TGTGCCAGCAGCCAAGGCCAGGGCGGTCAGCCCCAGCATTTT. Its translation: CASSQGQGGQPQHF. This rearrangement joins TRBV4-2 to TRBJ1-5, with D tentatively TRBD1 (5 bases). Trimming stripped 1 base from V and 6 bases from J, with 10 bases between. The CDR3 is made up of 14 amino acids. Germline lookup yields CDR1 LGHNA and CDR2 YNFKEQ.

This clone has just one count. The chain joins TRBV28 to TRBJ2-3; D may correspond to TRBD1 or TRBD2 (5 bases each). Germline CDR1 is MDHEN and CDR2 is SYDVKM. There are 15 residues in the CDR3. V was cut by 6 bases and J by 0 bases, with 13 bases left in between. The CDR3 here is CASRDGTASTDTQYF. DNA for the CDR3: TGTGCCAGCAGGGACGGGACGGCTAGCACAGATACGCAGTATTTT.

This chain links TRBV19 with TRBJ2-4, with D possibly being TRBD1 (6 bases). V was pared by 7 bases and J by 8 bases, with 15 bases between. The germline V gene has CDR1 LNHDA and CDR2 SQIVND (reference sequence). The CDR3 is 13 residues long. The CDR3 loop is CASNSGVGYIQYF. Written as DNA, the CDR3 is TGTGCCAGTAATTCAGGGGTCGGATACATTCAGTACTTC.

V is TRBV30 and J is TRBJ2-7; no firm D call. From germline, CDR1 is GTSNPN and CDR2 SVGIG (reference sequence). The CDR3 is 12 amino acids. The V end lost 5 bases, the J end lost 1 base, and 9 bases lay between the germline ends. The CDR3 nucleotides are TGTGCCTGGGCTCCGGATTCCTACGAGCAGTACTTC. It is translated as CAWAPDSYEQYF. Full variable domain (outside the CDR3, taken from reference TRBV30 and TRBJ2-7): SQTIHQWPATLVQPVGSPLSLECTVEGTSNPNLYWYRQAAGRGLQLLFYSVGIGQISSEVPQNLSASRPQDRQFILSSKKLLLSDSGFYLCAWAPDSYEQYFGPGTRLTVT.

The V gene is TRBV7-3, the J gene TRBJ2-3, with D possibly matching TRBD1 (5 bases). V was pared by 2 bases and J by 0 bases, with 12 bases between. The CDR3 loop spans 16 amino acids. Germline CDR1 reads SGHTA; CDR2 reads FQGTGA. CDR3 bases: TGTGCCAGCAGCTTACTAGGGGCCGGTAGCACAGATACGCAGTATTTT. Its protein is CASSLLGAGSTDTQYF. Combining the CDR3 with reference TRBV7-3 and TRBJ2-3 gives the whole variable domain GAGVSQTPSNKVTEKGKYVELRCDPISGHTALYWYRQSLGQGPEFLIYFQGTGAADDSGLPNDRFFAVRPEGSVSTLKIQRTERGDSAVYLCASSLLGAGSTDTQYFGPGTRLTVL.

The CDR3 region is CAWSRSGGMSGYTF. CDR3 nucleotide sequence: TGTGCCTGGAGTCGTTCGGGGGGAATGAGCGGCTACACCTTC. The chain joins TRBV30 to TRBJ1-2, with D tentatively TRBD1 (5 bases). Between the trimmed V and J ends, which lost 2 bases and 8 bases, there was a span of 18 bases. The CDR3 consists of 14 residues. Germline CDR1 and CDR2: GTSNPN and SVGIG (reference sequence). Variable domain in full (rest from reference TRBV30 and TRBJ1-2): SQTIHQWPATLVQPVGSPLSLECTVEGTSNPNLYWYRQAAGRGLQLLFYSVGIGQISSEVPQNLSASRPQDRQFILSSKKLLLSDSGFYLCAWSRSGGMSGYTFGSGTRLTVV.

This chain joins TRBV7-6 and TRBJ2-7, with TRBD1 as a possible D gene (6 bases). The CDR3 is made up of 16 amino acids. Germline V gives CDR1 SGHVS, CDR2 FNYEAQ. Deletions cut 3 bases from V and 6 bases from J, with 21 bases between. The chain's CDR3 is CASSLRTEGLIGEQYF. The DNA for the CDR3 is TGTGCCAGCAGCTTGAGGACAGAGGGCTTGATTGGCGAGCAGTACTTC.

This clone was counted a few times. The chain joins TRBV15 to TRBJ2-6; D remains unclear. CDR1 and CDR2 from the germline V gene are LNHNV and YYDKDF (reference sequence). The CDR3 spans 16 residues. V gave up 0 bases and J gave up 1 base, with 7 bases separating them. CDR3 DNA sequence: TGTGCCACCAGCAGAGATTTGGGATCTGGGGCCAACGTCCTGACTTTC. Translated, it gives CATSRDLGSGANVLTF.

This chain uses TRBV7-9 with TRBJ2-2, with D hard to call. This CDR3 region has 15 residues. Germline V CDR1 and CDR2: SEHNR, FQNEAQ (reference sequence). Trimming took 2 bases from V and 6 from J, leaving 13 bases between them. The chain's CDR3 is CASSLQRVAAGELFF. The CDR3 nucleotides are TGTGCCAGCAGCTTACAAAGAGTAGCCGCCGGGGAGCTGTTTTTT.

A few counts support this clone. The rearrangement uses TRBV4-1 and TRBJ2-5; 9 bases align to TRBD1. V was clipped by 3 bases and J by 2 bases; unmatched bases: 13. The CDR3 loop spans 18 amino acids. The germline gives CDR1 MGHRA, CDR2 YSYEKL. CDR3 protein: CASSQTGQPGQGQETQYF. The CDR3 DNA reads TGCGCCAGCAGCCAGACGGGGCAACCGGGACAGGGACAAGAGACCCAGTACTTC.

The CDR3 DNA follows: TGTGCCAGCAGTGAAGGGAGGACTAGCGGCCCAGATACGCAGTATTTT. It is translated as CASSEGRTSGPDTQYF. The chain combines TRBV25-1 with TRBJ2-3; TRBD2 aligns across 10 bases. Germline V gene sequence: CDR1 MGHDK, CDR2 SYGVNS. The CDR3 is 16 amino acids. Unmatched junction bases numbered 6, after V lost 2 bases and J lost 4 bases. Full variable domain (rest looked up from reference TRBV25-1 and TRBJ2-3): EADIYQTPRYLVIGTGKKITLECSQTMGHDKMYWYQQDPGMELHLIHYSYGVNSTEKGDLSSESTVSRIRTEHFPLTLESARPSHTSQYLCASSEGRTSGPDTQYFGPGTRLTVL.

The rearrangement links TRBV29-1 to TRBJ1-2; D is possibly TRBD1 (6 bases). V was pared by 3 bases and J by 4 bases, with 12 bases between. The CDR3 is made up of 13 amino acids. Germline CDR1 reads SQVTM; CDR2 reads ANQGSEA. The DNA of the CDR3 is TGCAGCGTTGATCGGGGGCCTTCCTATGGCTACACCTTC. This translates into CSVDRGPSYGYTF.

The sample holds a few counts of this clone. CDR3 sequence reads: CAWSTRQPVLGTGELFF. DNA for the CDR3: TGTGCCTGGAGCACACGACAGCCCGTCCTGGGAACCGGGGAGCTGTTTTTT. This rearrangement joins TRBV30 to TRBJ2-2, with D tentatively TRBD1 (5 bases). V was trimmed by 3 bases and J by 5 bases, leaving 22 bases between them. This CDR3 has 17 residues. CDR1 and CDR2 from the germline V gene are GTSNPN and SVGIG (reference sequence).

The gene calls are TRBV7-3 and TRBJ2-1, with 8 bases matching TRBD2. With 5 bases clipped from V and 0 bases from J, the junction kept 12 bases outside the gene matches. CDR3 length: 18 amino acids. The germline V gene encodes CDR1 SGHTA and CDR2 FQGTGA. The CDR3 coding sequence is TGTGCCAGCAGCCCCGGTATAGCGGGGCCTAGCTCCTACAATGAGCAGTTCTTC. It codes for CASSPGIAGPSSYNEQFF.